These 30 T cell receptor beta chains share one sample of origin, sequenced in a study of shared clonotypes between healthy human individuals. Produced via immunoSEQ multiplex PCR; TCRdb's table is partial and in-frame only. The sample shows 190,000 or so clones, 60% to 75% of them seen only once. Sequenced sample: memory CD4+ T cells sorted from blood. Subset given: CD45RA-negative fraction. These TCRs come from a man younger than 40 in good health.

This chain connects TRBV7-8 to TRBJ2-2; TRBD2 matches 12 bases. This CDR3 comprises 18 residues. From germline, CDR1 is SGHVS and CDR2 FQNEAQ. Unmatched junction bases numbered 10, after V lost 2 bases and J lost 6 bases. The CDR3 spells CASSLRSLAGGPPGELFF. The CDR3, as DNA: TGTGCCAGCAGCTTACGGAGTCTAGCGGGAGGGCCCCCCGGGGAGCTGTTTTTT.

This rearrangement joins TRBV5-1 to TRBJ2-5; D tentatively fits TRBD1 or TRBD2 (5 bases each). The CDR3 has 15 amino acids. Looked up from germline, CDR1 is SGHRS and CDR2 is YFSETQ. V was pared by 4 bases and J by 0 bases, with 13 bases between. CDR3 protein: CASSDGTVYQETQYF. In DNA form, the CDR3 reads TGCGCCAGCAGCGACGGGACGGTCTACCAAGAGACCCAGTACTTC.

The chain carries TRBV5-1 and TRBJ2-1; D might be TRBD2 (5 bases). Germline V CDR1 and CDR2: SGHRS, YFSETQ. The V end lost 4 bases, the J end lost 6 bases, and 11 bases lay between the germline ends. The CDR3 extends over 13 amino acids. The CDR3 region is CASSLRSVNEQFF. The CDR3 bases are TGCGCCAGCAGCCTTCGTAGCGTCAATGAGCAGTTCTTC.

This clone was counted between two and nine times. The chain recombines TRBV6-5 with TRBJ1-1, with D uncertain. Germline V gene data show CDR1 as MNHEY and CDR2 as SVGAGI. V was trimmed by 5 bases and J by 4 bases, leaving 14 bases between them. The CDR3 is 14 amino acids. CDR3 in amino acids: CASSARERRTEAFF. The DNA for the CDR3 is TGTGCCAGCAGTGCGAGGGAGCGTCGCACTGAAGCTTTCTTT.

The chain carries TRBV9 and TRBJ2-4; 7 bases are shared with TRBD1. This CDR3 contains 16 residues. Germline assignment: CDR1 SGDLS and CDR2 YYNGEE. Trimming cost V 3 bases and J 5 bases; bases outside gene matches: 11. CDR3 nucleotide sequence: TGTGCCAGCAGCGGGGGAGACAGGGCCTGGGAAAACATTCAGTACTTC. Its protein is CASSGGDRAWENIQYF.

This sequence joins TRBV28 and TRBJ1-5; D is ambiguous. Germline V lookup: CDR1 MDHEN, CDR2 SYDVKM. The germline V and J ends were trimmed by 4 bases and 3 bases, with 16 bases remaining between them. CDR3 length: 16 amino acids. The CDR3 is CASSSLGWVDNQPQHF. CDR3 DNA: TGTGCCAGCAGTTCGCTCGGATGGGTGGACAATCAGCCCCAGCATTTT.

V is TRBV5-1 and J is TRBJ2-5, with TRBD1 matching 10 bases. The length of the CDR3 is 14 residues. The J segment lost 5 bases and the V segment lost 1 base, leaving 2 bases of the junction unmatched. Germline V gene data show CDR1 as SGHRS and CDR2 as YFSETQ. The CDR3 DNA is TGCGCCAGCAGCTTGCCGACAGGGGGCGAGACCCAGTACTTC. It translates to CASSLPTGGETQYF.

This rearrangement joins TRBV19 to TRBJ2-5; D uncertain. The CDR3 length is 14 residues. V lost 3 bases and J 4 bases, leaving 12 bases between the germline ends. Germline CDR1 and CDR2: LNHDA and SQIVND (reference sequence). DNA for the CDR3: TGTGCCAGTAGTATGTACATCCTGGGAGAGACCCAGTACTTC. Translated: CASSMYILGETQYF.

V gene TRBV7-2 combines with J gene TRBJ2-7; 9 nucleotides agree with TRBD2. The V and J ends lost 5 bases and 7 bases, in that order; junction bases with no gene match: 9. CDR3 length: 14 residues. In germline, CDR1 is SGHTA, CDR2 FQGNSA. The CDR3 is CASSPRLAANEQYF. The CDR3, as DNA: TGTGCCAGCAGCCCCCGACTAGCGGCAAATGAGCAGTACTTC.

The CDR3: CASSLGGSGYGYTF. CDR3 coding DNA: TGTGCCAGCAGTTTGGGAGGGAGCGGCTATGGCTACACCTTC. The V gene is TRBV28, the J gene TRBJ1-2; D is undetermined. Trimming stripped 3 bases from V and 4 bases from J, with 12 bases between. Germline CDR1 MDHEN, CDR2 SYDVKM. The CDR3 sequence is 14 residues long.

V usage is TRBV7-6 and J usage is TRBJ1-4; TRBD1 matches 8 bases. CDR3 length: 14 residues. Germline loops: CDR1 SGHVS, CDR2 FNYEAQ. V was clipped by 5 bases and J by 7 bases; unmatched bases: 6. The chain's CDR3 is CASSLQGEGEKLFF. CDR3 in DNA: TGTGCCAGCAGCCTACAGGGGGAGGGTGAAAAACTGTTTTTT.

The CDR3: CASSPSGFNGYTF. For the CDR3, the DNA is TGTGCCAGCAGTCCCTCAGGGTTTAACGGCTACACCTTC. The chain combines TRBV28 with TRBJ1-2; weak D call: TRBD1 (5 bases). Germline V gene lookup returns CDR1 MDHEN and CDR2 SYDVKM. This CDR3 comprises 13 residues. Trimming took 5 bases from V and 8 from J, leaving 15 bases between them.

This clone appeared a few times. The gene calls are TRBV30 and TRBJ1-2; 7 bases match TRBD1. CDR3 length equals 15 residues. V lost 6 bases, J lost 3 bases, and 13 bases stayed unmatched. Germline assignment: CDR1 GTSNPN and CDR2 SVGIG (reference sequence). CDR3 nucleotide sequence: TGTGCCTGCCCTGGCGACAGGGTAGGCGACTATGGCTACACCTTC. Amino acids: CACPGDRVGDYGYTF. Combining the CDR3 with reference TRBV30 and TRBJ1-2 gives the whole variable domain SQTIHQWPATLVQPVGSPLSLECTVEGTSNPNLYWYRQAAGRGLQLLFYSVGIGQISSEVPQNLSASRPQDRQFILSSKKLLLSDSGFYLCACPGDRVGDYGYTFGSGTRLTVV.

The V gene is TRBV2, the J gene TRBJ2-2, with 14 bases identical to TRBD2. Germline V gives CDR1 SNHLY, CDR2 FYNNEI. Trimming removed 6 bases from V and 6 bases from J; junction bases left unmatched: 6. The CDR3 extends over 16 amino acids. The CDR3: CASSWTSGRSAGELFF. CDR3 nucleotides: TGTGCCAGCAGCTGGACTAGCGGGAGGAGCGCCGGGGAGCTGTTTTTT.

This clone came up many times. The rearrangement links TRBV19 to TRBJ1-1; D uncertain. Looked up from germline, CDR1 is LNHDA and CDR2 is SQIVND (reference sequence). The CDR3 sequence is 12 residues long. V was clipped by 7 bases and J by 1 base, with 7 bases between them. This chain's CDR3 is CASIRTNTEAFF. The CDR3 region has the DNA TGTGCCAGTATTCGGACGAACACTGAAGCTTTCTTT.

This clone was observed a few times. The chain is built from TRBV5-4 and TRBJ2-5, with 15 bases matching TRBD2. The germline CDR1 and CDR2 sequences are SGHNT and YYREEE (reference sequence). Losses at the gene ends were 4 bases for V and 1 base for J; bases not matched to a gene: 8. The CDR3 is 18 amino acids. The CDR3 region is CASSIGLAGGPLQETQYF. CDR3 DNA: TGTGCCAGCAGCATCGGACTAGCGGGAGGGCCGCTCCAAGAGACCCAGTACTTC.

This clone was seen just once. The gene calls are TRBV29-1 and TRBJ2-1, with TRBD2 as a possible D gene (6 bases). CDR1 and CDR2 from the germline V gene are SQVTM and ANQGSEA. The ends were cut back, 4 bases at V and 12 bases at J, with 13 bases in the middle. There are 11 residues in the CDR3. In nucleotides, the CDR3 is TGCAGCGTTGGTCTAGCGATGTGGCAGTTCTTC. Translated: CSVGLAMWQFF.

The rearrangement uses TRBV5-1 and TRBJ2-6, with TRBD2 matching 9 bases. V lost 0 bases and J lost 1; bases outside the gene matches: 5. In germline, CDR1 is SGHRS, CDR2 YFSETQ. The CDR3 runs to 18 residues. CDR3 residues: CASSLVSGRRSGANVLTF. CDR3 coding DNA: TGCGCCAGCAGCTTGGTCAGCGGGAGGAGGTCTGGGGCCAACGTCCTGACTTTC.

This CDR3 reads CASSYSISATQYF. DNA for the CDR3: TGTGCCAGCAGTTACTCGATATCGGCTACGCAGTATTTT. The gene calls are TRBV6-5 and TRBJ2-3; no clear D gene. Trimming left V 0 bases short and J 8 bases short, with 9 bases between. Germline loops: CDR1 MNHEY, CDR2 SVGAGI. The CDR3 spans 13 residues.

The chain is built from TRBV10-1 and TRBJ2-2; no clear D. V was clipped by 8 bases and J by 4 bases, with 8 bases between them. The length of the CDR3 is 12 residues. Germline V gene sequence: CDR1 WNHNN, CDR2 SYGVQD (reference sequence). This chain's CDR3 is CASRAPTGELFF. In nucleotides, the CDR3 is TGCGCCAGCCGCGCTCCCACCGGGGAGCTGTTTTTT.

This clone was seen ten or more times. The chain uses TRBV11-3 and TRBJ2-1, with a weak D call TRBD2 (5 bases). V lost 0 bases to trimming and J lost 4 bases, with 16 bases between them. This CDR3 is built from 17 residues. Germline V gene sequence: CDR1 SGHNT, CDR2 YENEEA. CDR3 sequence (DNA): TGTGCCAGCAGCTTAGATCCCTCTTCCGGGGTATACAATGAGCAGTTCTTC. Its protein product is CASSLDPSSGVYNEQFF.

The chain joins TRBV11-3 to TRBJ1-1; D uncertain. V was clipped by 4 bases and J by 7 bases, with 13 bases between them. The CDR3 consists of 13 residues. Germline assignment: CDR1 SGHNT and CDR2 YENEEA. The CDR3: CASSSLPRSEAFF. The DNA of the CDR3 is TGTGCCAGCAGCTCCCTTCCTAGGAGTGAAGCTTTCTTT.

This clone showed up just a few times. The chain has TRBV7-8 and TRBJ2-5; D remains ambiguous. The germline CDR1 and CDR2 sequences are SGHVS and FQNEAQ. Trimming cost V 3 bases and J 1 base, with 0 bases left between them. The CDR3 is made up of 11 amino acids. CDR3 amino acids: CASSFQETQYF. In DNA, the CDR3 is TGTGCCAGCAGCTTCCAAGAGACCCAGTACTTC.

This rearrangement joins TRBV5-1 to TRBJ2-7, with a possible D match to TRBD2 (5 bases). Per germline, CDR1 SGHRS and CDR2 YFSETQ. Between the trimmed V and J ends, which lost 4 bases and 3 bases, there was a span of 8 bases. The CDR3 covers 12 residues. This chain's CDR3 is CASSREGYEQYF. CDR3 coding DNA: TGCGCCAGCAGCCGGGAAGGCTACGAGCAGTACTTC.

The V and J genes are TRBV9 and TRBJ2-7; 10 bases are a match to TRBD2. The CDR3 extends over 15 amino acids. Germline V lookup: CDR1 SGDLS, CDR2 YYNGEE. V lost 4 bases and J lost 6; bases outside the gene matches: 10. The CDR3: CASSPSGRASSEQYF. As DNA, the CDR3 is TGTGCCAGCAGCCCGAGCGGGAGGGCCTCTAGCGAGCAGTACTTC.

The chain's CDR3 is CASSFVRREQFF. DNA of the CDR3: TGTGCCAGCAGTTTCGTACGCCGGGAGCAGTTCTTC. The V and J genes are TRBV28 and TRBJ2-1; no reliable D call. Germline V gene data show CDR1 as MDHEN and CDR2 as SYDVKM. Trimming cost V 3 bases and J 10 bases, with 10 bases left between them. The CDR3 sequence is 12 residues long.

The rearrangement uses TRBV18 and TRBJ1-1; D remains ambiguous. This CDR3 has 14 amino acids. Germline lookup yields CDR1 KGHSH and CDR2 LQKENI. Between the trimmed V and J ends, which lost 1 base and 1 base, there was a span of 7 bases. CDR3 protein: CASSPQGTNTEAFF. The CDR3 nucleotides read TGTGCCAGCTCACCACAGGGAACGAACACTGAAGCTTTCTTT.

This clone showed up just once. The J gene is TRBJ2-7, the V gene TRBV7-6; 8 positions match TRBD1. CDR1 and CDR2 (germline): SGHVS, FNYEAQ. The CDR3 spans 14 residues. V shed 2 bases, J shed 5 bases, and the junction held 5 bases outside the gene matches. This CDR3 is CASSLLAGGNEQYF. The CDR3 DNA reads TGTGCCAGCAGCTTACTCGCAGGGGGCAACGAGCAGTACTTC. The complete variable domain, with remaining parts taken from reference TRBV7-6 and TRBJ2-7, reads GAGVSQSPRYKVTKRGQDVALRCDPISGHVSLYWYRQALGQGPEFLTYFNYEAQQDKSGLPNDRFSAERPEGSISTLTIQRTEQRDSAMYRCASSLLAGGNEQYFGPGTRLTVT.

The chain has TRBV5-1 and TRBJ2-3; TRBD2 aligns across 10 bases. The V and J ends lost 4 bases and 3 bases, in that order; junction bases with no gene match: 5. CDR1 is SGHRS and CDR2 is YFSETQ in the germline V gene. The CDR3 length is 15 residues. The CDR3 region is CASSPSGSETDTQYF. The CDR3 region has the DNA TGCGCCAGCAGCCCTAGCGGGAGTGAAACAGATACGCAGTATTTT.

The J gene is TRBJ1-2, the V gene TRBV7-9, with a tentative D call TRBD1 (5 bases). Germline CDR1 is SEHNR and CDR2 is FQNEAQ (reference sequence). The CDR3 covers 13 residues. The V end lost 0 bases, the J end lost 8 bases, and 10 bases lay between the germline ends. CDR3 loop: CASSLASRVGYTF. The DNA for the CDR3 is TGTGCCAGCAGCTTAGCAAGCAGGGTCGGCTACACCTTC.